The entry below gives a single T cell receptor beta chain sequence along with its context. The clone's antigen remains unknown. There are no base qualities to consult, and no much larger clone falls within one base. This specimen belongs to a study of CD8 T cells in Susac syndrome (dated by TCRdb to the late 2010s). Background for the entire study: Of the Susac syndrome patients who were sequenced, about six had clinically active disease and about eight were in clinical remission. At blood withdrawal, Susac syndrome patients were therapy-naive, treated with corticosteroids (with IVIg additionally given to some), or treated with IVIg alone. The study used repertoire sequencing to test whether antigen drove CD8+ T cell activation and differentiation in Susac syndrome. The full study reports these points: The TCR sequencing and HLA analysis was acknowledged to have included a relatively small number of individuals. The CD4+ T cell repertoire of patients with Susac syndrome showed no detectable clonal expansion.

RNA was extracted using the RNeasy kit, and 0.5 to 1 microgram was reverse transcribed with random hexamers. The immunoSEQ multiplex PCR assay, which covers 54 Vbeta and 13 Jbeta segments, was used to amplify TCR beta CDR3 regions. PCR amplification bias was corrected by using a synthetic template baseline for primer optimization and computational correction. As for the authors' bioinformatics: Reads were assigned to V, D and J genes according to IMGT and analyzed in immunoSEQ Analyzer, with only productive sequences retained. Clonality was calculated as one minus the Shannon entropy normalized by log2 of the number of productive unique sequences. For each patient and control, public and private clones were evaluated among the 100 most prevalent clones. A clone was defined as Susac-specific if it was absent from the healthy and MS cohorts, from some 980 published viral clones and from other ImmuneACCESS disease sequences. TCRdb applied fastp at Q25 and MiXCR to the public reads, then kept only in-frame beta chains. Rows are combined by CDR3 protein, so each entry shows the most common genes and DNA. The V and J calls and clone size are TCRdb's, not the authors'. This sample has more than 110,000 distinct CDR3 sequences in its table, and approximately 95% of those were observed once. The top ten constitute more than 0.11% of the sample.

V is clipped by 0 bases and J by 6 bases, and the sequence between their germline boundaries is 8 bases long. The germline V gene specifies KGHSH as CDR1 and LQKENI as CDR2. Including cysteine and phenylalanine, the CDR3 has 14 amino acids. The DNA shown is the 42-base CDR3, in frame from base 1. Peripheral blood CD8+ and CD4+ T cells from healthy donors, Susac syndrome patients and multiple sclerosis patients were profiled using high-throughput TCR beta sequencing. Susac syndrome patients met recently defined diagnostic criteria for definite or probable disease. Bulk CD8+ and CD4+ T cells were purified by magnetic negative isolation, while CD8+ TEMRA cells were enriched using FACS. Blood was collected in EDTA tubes and processed within 24 hours, with PBMCs isolated through density gradient centrifugation. PBMCs intended for TCR sequencing were cryopreserved in liquid nitrogen and thawed later in a water bath at 37 degrees C. The sorted or isolated CD4+, CD8+ and CD8+ TEMRA cells had a purity of 90% or higher.

The chain joins TRBV18 to TRBJ2-2, with a weak D call of TRBD2 (5 bases match). Sequenced material: CD4+ T cells from PBMCs. The sequence came from a human donor with Susac syndrome. CDR3 region: CASSPPRVPGELFF. The nucleotide sequence reads as follows: TGTGCCAGCTCACCACCGCGGGTTCCCGGGGAGCTGTTTTTT.